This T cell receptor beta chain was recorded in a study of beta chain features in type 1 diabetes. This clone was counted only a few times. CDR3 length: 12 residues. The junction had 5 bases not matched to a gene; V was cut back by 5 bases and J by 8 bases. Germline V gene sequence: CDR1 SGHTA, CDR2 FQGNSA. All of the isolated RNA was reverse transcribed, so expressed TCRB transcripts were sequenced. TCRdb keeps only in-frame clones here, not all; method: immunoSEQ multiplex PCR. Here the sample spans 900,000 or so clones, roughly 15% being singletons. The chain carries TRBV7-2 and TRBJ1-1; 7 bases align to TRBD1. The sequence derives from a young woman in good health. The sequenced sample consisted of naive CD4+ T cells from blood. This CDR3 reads CASSRTGVEAFF. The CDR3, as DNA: TGTGCCAGCAGCCGGACAGGAGTCGAAGCTTTCTTT.